The rows below give T cell receptor beta chains drawn from one sample of a study of tumor-infiltrating lymphocytes in localized non-small cell lung cancer. Profiling relied on immunoSEQ multiplex PCR, and the TCRdb table lists in-frame clones only, not all of them. The data show fewer than 25,000 clones, roughly 73% seen once. Sequencing used lung tumor tissue. The origin of the receptors is a human donor with non-small cell lung cancer. CDR3s include the opening cysteine and the closing phenylalanine or tryptophan. Each record gives: J gene, clone size, V gene, D gene, CDR3 protein, CDR3 DNA. The D gene is left open where the match is weak. Expanded clones are given a class, and other clones once, few, many or no size at all.

>TRBJ1-2|-|TRBV29-1|-
CSENYGYTF
TGCAGCGAAAACTATGGCTACACCTTC
>TRBJ1-1|-|TRBV7-2|-
CASSFHREGTEAFF
TGTGCCAGCAGCTTCCACAGGGAGGGCACTGAAGCTTTCTTT
>TRBJ1-2|-|TRBV30|TRBD1
CAWSVWDRENYGYTF
TGTGCCTGGAGTGTATGGGACAGGGAAAACTATGGCTACACCTTC
>TRBJ1-2|-|TRBV30|-
CACLKDSDNYGYTF
TGTGCCTGCCTTAAAGACAGCGATAACTATGGCTACACCTTC
>TRBJ1-2|-|TRBV21-1|-
CASSKQRKRRNGYTF
TGTGCCAGCAGCAAACAGAGGAAGAGAAGAAATGGCTACACCTTC
>TRBJ2-3|-|TRBV18|TRBD1
CASSRGQGLTDTQYF
TGTGCCAGCTCGCGCGGACAGGGGCTCACAGATACGCAGTATTTT
>TRBJ2-1|few|TRBV5-5|TRBD1
CASSPAGQGSYNEQFF
TGTGCCAGCAGCCCTGCGGGACAGGGCTCCTACAATGAGCAGTTCTTC
>TRBJ2-6|-|TRBV4-3|-
CASSPEGVTGANVLTF
TGCGCCAGCAGCCCGGAGGGGGTGACTGGGGCCAACGTCCTGACTTTC
>TRBJ2-7|few|TRBV6-1|-
CASRHPGEQYF
TGTGCCAGCAGGCATCCCGGCGAGCAGTACTTC
>TRBJ2-1|-|TRBV5-6|-
CASSWGGPNNEQFF
TGTGCCAGCAGCTGGGGGGGCCCCAACAATGAGCAGTTCTTC
>TRBJ2-1|-|TRBV7-2|-
CASSSQTTAGINEQFF
TGTGCCAGCAGCTCCCAGACTACCGCAGGAATCAATGAGCAGTTCTTC
>TRBJ2-1|once|TRBV30|-
CAWSPGTGGLDEQFF
TGTGCCTGGAGTCCCGGCACGGGGGGCTTGGATGAGCAGTTCTTC
>TRBJ2-5|-|TRBV5-6|-
CASSRRQTQETQYF
TGTGCCAGCAGTCGAAGACAGACTCAAGAGACCCAGTACTTC
>TRBJ1-3|-|TRBV11-3|-
CASSFTGGNTIYF
TGTGCCAGCAGCTTCACAGGGGGAAACACCATATATTTT
>TRBJ1-6|-|TRBV7-2|-
CASSYEGVYNSPLHF
TGTGCCAGCAGCTATGAGGGGGTCTATAATTCACCCCTCCACTTT
>TRBJ1-5|few|TRBV10-3|-
CAISEGWEGTKPQHF
TGTGCCATCAGTGAGGGCTGGGAGGGGACAAAGCCCCAGCATTTT
>TRBJ1-2|-|TRBV5-1|TRBD1
CASSLGQGANVVYGYTF
TGCGCCAGCAGCTTGGGACAGGGGGCGAACGTTGTCTATGGCTACACCTTC
>TRBJ2-1|-|TRBV7-9|TRBD2
CASSATSGGADEQFF
TGTGCCAGCAGCGCAACTAGCGGGGGGGCCGATGAGCAGTTCTTC
>TRBJ1-5|-|TRBV11-2|TRBD1
CASSTRTGKVRSNQPQHF
TGTGCCAGCAGCACACGGACAGGGAAGGTAAGAAGCAATCAGCCCCAGCATTTT
>TRBJ2-3|once|TRBV19|TRBD1
CASFDRVADTQYF
TGTGCCAGTTTTGACAGGGTGGCAGATACGCAGTATTTT
>TRBJ2-5|-|TRBV6-5|TRBD2
CASRAGGLWETQYF
TGTGCCAGCAGAGCGGGGGGGCTTTGGGAGACCCAGTACTTC
>TRBJ1-3|-|TRBV11-2|TRBD1
CASRDSSGNTIYF
TGTGCCAGCCGGGACAGCTCTGGAAACACCATATATTTT
>TRBJ1-2|-|TRBV7-8|-
CASSLRGALFGYTF
TGTGCCAGCAGCTTACGAGGGGCGCTCTTTGGCTACACCTTC
>TRBJ2-5|once|TRBV19|-
CASSPSGGETQYF
TGTGCCAGTAGTCCCTCAGGGGGGGAGACCCAGTACTTC
>TRBJ2-1|once|TRBV7-2|-
CASSFVGTKQFF
TGTGCCAGCAGCTTCGTCGGGACAAAGCAGTTCTTC
>TRBJ2-3|-|TRBV7-2|-
CASSNSLASTDTQYF
TGTGCCAGCAGCAACTCCCTAGCGAGCACAGATACGCAGTATTTT
>TRBJ1-1|-|TRBV11-3|-
CASSLGERLPKSRGTEAFF
TGTGCCAGCAGCTTAGGAGAAAGACTGCCCAAGAGTCGGGGCACTGAAGCTTTCTTT
>TRBJ1-6|few|TRBV6-5|-
CASSYSILNNSPLHF
TGTGCCAGCAGTTACTCGATACTGAATAATTCACCCCTCCACTTT
>TRBJ2-3|-|TRBV7-3|-
CASSREIMDTQYF
TGTGCCAGCAGCAGGGAGATCATGGATACGCAGTATTTT
>TRBJ1-1|-|TRBV29-1|TRBD1
CSGVQGSGVEAFF
TGCAGCGGCGTACAGGGGAGCGGGGTCGAAGCTTTCTTT
>TRBJ2-3|-|TRBV11-2|TRBD2
CASSLLRGDPTETQYF
TGTGCCAGCAGCTTACTCCGGGGGGACCCCACGGAGACGCAGTATTTT
>TRBJ1-6|-|TRBV27|TRBD1
CASRAGQAGSPLHF
TGTGCCAGCAGGGCGGGACAGGCCGGGTCACCCCTCCACTTT
>TRBJ1-3|-|TRBV7-2|-
CASSPGRGLSGNTIYF
TGTGCCAGCAGCCCGGGGAGGGGCCTCTCTGGAAACACCATATATTTT
>TRBJ2-1|-|TRBV6-5|TRBD2
CASSYLGLAGGAEQFF
TGTGCCAGCAGTTACCTAGGACTAGCGGGGGGGGCTGAGCAGTTCTTC
>TRBJ2-1|-|TRBV5-5|-
CASLLGDLYNEQFF
TGTGCCTCCCTCCTGGGGGACCTCTACAATGAGCAGTTCTTC
>TRBJ2-3|-|TRBV6-5|-
CASRRTGSDTQYF
TGTGCCAGCAGAAGAACAGGTTCGGATACGCAGTATTTT
>TRBJ2-1|-|TRBV13|-
CASSLFGLVGFNNEQFF
TGTGCCAGCAGCTTATTCGGGTTGGTAGGCTTTAACAATGAGCAGTTCTTC
>TRBJ1-4|-|TRBV7-8|TRBD1
CASRSTGGLTNEKLFF
TGTGCCAGCAGGTCGACAGGGGGCTTGACTAATGAAAAACTGTTTTTT
>TRBJ1-6|-|TRBV18|-
CASSPGSSYNSPLHF
TGTGCCAGCTCACCAGGTAGCTCCTATAATTCACCCCTCCACTTT
>TRBJ1-2|-|TRBV4-3|TRBD1
CASSLDRDFYGYTF
TGCGCCAGCAGCTTAGACAGGGACTTCTATGGCTACACCTTC
>TRBJ1-4|-|TRBV6-1|-
CASTRVRDEKLFF
TGTGCCAGCACCAGGGTCCGGGATGAAAAACTGTTTTTT
>TRBJ2-7|few|TRBV5-4|TRBD2
CASSLGGGKSYEQYF
TGTGCCAGCAGCTTAGGCGGGGGAAAATCCTACGAGCAGTACTTC
>TRBJ2-3|-|TRBV25-1|-
CASSESPQGAGTDTQYF
TGTGCCAGCAGTGAATCGCCCCAGGGAGCCGGCACAGATACGCAGTATTTT
>TRBJ1-1|once|TRBV5-1|-
CASSLGPGDTEAFF
TGCGCCAGCAGCTTAGGTCCGGGGGACACTGAAGCTTTCTTT
>TRBJ2-2|-|TRBV11-3|-
CASSPSGLNTGELFF
TGTGCCAGCAGCCCGTCAGGGTTAAACACCGGGGAGCTGTTTTTT
>TRBJ1-4|-|TRBV7-6|TRBD1
CASSSGQGSEKLFF
TGTGCCAGCAGCTCGGGACAGGGGAGTGAAAAACTGTTTTTT
>TRBJ1-6|-|TRBV7-2|-
CASSLDSAPLHF
TGTGCCAGCAGCTTGGATAGCGCACCCCTCCACTTT
>TRBJ1-4|-|TRBV7-2|TRBD1
CASSSTGAGEKLFF
TGTGCCAGCAGCTCGACAGGGGCGGGTGAAAAACTGTTTTTT